The TCR beta chain under discussion was sequenced for a study of cytotoxic CD8 clonotypes in ibrutinib-treated CLL. The method was immunoSEQ multiplex PCR; TCRdb's version includes in-frame clones alone and lacks a portion of them. The data show roughly 58,000 clones, nearly 55% seen once. The length of the CDR3 is 15 residues. Germline V gene sequence: CDR1 MNHNS, CDR2 SASEGT. The V end lost 1 base, the J end lost 0 bases, and 4 bases lay between the germline ends. This chain connects TRBV6-1 to TRBJ1-6; the D is unclear. Source: PBMCs, taken at disease progression, from a patient treated with ibrutinib. The sequence was collected from a human donor with chronic lymphocytic leukemia. The CDR3 loop is CASSEDGSYNSPLHF. CDR3 in DNA: TGTGCCAGCAGTGAAGACGGCTCCTATAATTCACCCCTCCACTTT.